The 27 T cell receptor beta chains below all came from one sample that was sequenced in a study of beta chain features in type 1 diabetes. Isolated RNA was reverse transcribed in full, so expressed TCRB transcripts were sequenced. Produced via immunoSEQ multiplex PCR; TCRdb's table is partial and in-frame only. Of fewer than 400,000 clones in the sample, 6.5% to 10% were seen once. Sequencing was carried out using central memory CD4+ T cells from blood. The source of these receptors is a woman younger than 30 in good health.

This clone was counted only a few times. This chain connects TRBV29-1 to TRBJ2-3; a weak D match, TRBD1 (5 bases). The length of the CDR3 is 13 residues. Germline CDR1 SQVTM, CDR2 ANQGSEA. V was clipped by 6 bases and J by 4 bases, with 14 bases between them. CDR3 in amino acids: CSVQGMRADTQYF. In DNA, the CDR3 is TGCAGCGTGCAGGGTATGCGTGCAGATACGCAGTATTTT.

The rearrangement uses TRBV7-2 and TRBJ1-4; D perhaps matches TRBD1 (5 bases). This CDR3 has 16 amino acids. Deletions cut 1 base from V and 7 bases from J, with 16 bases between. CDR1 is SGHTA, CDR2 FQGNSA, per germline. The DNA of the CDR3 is TGTGCCAGCAGCTTAGGCCAGGGTCTTGCGGCTGAAAAACTGTTTTTT. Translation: CASSLGQGLAAEKLFF.

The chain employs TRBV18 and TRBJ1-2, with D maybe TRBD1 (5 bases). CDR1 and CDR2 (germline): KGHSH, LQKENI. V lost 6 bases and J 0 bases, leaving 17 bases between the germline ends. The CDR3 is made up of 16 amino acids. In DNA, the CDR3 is TGTGCCAGCTCGCCGACGGGACCCGACCCTAACTATGGCTACACCTTC. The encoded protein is CASSPTGPDPNYGYTF.

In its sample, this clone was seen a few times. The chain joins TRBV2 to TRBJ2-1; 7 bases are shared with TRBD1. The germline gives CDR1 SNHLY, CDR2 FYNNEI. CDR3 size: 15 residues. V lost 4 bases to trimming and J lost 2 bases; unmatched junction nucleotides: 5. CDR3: CASSVDRVTYNEQFF. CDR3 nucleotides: TGTGCCAGCAGTGTCGACAGGGTGACCTACAATGAGCAGTTCTTC.

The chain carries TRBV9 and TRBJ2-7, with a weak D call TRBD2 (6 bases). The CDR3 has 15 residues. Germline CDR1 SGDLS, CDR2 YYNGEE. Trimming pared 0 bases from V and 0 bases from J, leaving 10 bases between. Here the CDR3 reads CASSVAPGLSYEQYF. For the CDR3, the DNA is TGTGCCAGCAGCGTAGCCCCGGGACTCTCCTACGAGCAGTACTTC.

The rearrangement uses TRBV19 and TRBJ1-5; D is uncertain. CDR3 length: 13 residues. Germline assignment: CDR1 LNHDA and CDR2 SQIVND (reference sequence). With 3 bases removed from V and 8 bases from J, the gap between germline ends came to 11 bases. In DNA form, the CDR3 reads TGTGCCAGTAGTATCGGCCCCCGGGAGCCCCAGCATTTT. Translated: CASSIGPREPQHF.

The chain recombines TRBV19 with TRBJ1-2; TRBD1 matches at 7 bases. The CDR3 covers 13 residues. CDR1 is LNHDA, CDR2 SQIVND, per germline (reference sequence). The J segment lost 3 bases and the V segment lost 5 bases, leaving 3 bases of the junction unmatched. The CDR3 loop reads CASSRGGYYGYTF. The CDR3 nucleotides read TGTGCCAGTAGTCGAGGGGGCTACTATGGCTACACCTTC.

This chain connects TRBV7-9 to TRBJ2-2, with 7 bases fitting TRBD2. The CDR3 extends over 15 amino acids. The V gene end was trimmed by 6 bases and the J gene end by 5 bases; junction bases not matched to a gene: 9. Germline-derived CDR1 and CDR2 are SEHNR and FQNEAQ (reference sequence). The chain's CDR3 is CASSKRTGGTGELFF. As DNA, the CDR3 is TGTGCCAGCAGTAAGAGGACGGGAGGTACCGGGGAGCTGTTTTTT.

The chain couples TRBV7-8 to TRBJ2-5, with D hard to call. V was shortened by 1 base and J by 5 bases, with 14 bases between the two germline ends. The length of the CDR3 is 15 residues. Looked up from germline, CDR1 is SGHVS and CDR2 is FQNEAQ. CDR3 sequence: CASSLGVEAVETQYF. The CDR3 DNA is TGTGCCAGCAGCTTAGGCGTCGAGGCGGTGGAGACCCAGTACTTC.

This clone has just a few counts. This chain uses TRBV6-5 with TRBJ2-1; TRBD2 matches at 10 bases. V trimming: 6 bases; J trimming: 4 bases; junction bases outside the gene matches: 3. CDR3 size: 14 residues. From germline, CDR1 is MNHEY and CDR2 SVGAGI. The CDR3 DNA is TGTGCCAGCAGGGAAGCGGGAGGGTACAATGAGCAGTTCTTC. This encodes CASREAGGYNEQFF.

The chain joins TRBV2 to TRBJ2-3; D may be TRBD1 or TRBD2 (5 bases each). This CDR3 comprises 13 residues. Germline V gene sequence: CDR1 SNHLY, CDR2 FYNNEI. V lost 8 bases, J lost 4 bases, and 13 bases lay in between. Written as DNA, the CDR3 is TGTGCCAGCCGGGACCCCAACGCAGATACGCAGTATTTT. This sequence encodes CASRDPNADTQYF.

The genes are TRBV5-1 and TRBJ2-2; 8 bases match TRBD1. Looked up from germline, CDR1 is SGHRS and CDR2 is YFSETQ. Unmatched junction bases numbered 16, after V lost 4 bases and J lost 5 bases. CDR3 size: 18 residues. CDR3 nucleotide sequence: TGCGCCAGCAGCCAAGAGGGCAGGGGGCGCGAGGGAACCGGGGAGCTGTTTTTT. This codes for CASSQEGRGREGTGELFF. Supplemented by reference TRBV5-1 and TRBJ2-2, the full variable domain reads KAGVTQTPRYLIKTRGQQVTLSCSPISGHRSVSWYQQTPGQGLQFLFEYFSETQRNKGNFPGRFSGRQFSNSRSEMNVSTLELGDSALYLCASSQEGRGREGTGELFFGEGSRLTVL.

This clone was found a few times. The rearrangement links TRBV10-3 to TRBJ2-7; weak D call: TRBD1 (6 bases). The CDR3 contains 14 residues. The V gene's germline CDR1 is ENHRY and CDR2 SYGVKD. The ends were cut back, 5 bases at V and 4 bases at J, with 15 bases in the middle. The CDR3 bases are TGTGCCATCAGTATCCAGGGGTCCGGGTACGAGCAGTACTTC. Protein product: CAISIQGSGYEQYF.

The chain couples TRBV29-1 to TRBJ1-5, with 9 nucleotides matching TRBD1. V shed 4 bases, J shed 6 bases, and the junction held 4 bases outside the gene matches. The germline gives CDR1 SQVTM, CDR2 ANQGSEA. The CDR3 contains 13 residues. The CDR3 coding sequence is TGCAGCGTTGCACAGGGGGCGGGTCAGCCCCAGCATTTT. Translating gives CSVAQGAGQPQHF.

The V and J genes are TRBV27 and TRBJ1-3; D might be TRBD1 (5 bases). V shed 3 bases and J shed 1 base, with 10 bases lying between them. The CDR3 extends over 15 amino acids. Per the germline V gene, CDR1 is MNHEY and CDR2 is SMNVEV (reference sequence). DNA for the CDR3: TGTGCCAGCAGTTTTAGACAGCCATCTGGAAACACCATATATTTT. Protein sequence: CASSFRQPSGNTIYF.

CDR3 sequence (DNA): TGTGCCAGCAGTCGCGGGAAGACTAGCGGGAGTTACGAGCAGTACTTC. It translates to CASSRGKTSGSYEQYF. V and J are TRBV6-6 and TRBJ2-7, with TRBD2 matching over 12 bases. The V segment lost 5 bases and the J segment 4 bases; nucleotides outside the gene matches: 9. The germline gives CDR1 MNHNY, CDR2 SVGAGI (reference sequence). There are 16 residues in the CDR3.

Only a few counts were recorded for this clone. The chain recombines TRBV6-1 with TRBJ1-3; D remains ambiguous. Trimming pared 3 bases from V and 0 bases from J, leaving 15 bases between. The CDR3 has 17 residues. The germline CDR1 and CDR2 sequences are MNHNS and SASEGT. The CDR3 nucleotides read TGTGCCAGCAGTGACACTAGCGGCCGCGGCTCTGGAAACACCATATATTTT. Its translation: CASSDTSGRGSGNTIYF.

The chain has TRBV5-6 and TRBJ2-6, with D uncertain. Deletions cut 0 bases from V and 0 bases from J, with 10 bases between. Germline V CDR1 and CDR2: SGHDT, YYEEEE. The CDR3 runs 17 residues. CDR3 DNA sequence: TGTGCCAGCAGCTTGGATCTCCGAGTCTCTGGGGCCAACGTCCTGACTTTC. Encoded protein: CASSLDLRVSGANVLTF. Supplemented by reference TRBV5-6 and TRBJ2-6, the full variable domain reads DAGVTQSPTHLIKTRGQQVTLRCSPKSGHDTVSWYQQALGQGPQFIFQYYEEEERQRGNFPDRFSGHQFPNYSSELNVNALLLGDSALYLCASSLDLRVSGANVLTFGAGSRLTVL.

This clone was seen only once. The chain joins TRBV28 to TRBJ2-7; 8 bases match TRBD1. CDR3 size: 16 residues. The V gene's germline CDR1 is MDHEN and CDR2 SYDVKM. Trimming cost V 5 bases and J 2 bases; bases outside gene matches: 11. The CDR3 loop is CASSTLDGTGAYEQYF. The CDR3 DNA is TGTGCCAGCAGTACACTTGACGGGACAGGAGCCTACGAGCAGTACTTC.

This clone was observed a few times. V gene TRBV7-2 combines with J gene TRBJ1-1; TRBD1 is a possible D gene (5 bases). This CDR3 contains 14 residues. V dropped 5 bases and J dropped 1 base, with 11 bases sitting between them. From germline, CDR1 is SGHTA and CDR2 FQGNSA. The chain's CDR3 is CASSPGHSNTEAFF. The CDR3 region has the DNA TGTGCCAGCAGCCCCGGACACTCGAACACTGAAGCTTTCTTT.

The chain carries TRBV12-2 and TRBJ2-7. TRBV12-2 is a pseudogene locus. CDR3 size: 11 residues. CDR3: CASRLKYEQYF. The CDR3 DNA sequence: TGTGCAAGTCGCTTAAAGTACGAGCAGTACTTC.

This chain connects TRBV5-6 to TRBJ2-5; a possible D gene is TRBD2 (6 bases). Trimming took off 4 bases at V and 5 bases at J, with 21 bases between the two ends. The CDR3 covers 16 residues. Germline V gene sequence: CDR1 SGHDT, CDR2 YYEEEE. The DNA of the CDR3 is TGTGCCAGCAGCAGGAGGGGTTTGCCCCCCGGGGAGACCCAGTACTTC. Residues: CASSRRGLPPGETQYF.

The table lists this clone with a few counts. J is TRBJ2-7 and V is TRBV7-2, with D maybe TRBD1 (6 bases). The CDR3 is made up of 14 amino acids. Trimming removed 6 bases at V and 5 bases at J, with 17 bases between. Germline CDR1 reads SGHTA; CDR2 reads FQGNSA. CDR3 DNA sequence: TGTGCCAGCAGAACGCTACAGGGCTTGGACGAGCAGTACTTC. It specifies CASRTLQGLDEQYF.

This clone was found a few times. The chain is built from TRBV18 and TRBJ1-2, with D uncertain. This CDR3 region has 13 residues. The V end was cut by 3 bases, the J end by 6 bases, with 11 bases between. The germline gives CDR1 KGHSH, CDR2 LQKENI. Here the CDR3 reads CASSPTPADGYTF. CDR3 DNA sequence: TGTGCCAGCTCACCTACGCCAGCAGATGGCTACACCTTC.

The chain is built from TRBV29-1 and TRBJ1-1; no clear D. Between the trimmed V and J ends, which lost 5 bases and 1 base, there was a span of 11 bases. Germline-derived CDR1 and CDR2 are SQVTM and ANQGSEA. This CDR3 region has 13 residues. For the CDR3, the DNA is TGCAGCGTTTCCCAGGCAAGGAACACTGAAGCTTTCTTT. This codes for CSVSQARNTEAFF.

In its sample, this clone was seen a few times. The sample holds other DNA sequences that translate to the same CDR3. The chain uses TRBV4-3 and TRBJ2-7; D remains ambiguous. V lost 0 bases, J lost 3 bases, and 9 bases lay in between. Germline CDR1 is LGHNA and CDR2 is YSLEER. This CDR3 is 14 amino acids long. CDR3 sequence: CASSQDTENYEQYF. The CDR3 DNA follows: TGCGCCAGCAGCCAAGATACAGAAAACTACGAGCAGTACTTC.

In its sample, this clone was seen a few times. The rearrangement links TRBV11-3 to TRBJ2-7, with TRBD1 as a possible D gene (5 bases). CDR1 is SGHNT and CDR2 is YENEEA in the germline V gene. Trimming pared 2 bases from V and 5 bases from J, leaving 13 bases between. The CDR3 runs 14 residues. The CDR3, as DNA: TGTGCCAGCAGCTTAAATGGGGCGACCCACGAGCAGTACTTC. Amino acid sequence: CASSLNGATHEQYF. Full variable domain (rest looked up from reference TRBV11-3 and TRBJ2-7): EAGVVQSPRYKIIEKKQPVAFWCNPISGHNTLYWYLQNLGQGPELLIRYENEEAVDDSQLPKDRFSAERLKGVDSTLKIQPAELGDSAVYLCASSLNGATHEQYFGPGTRLTVT.